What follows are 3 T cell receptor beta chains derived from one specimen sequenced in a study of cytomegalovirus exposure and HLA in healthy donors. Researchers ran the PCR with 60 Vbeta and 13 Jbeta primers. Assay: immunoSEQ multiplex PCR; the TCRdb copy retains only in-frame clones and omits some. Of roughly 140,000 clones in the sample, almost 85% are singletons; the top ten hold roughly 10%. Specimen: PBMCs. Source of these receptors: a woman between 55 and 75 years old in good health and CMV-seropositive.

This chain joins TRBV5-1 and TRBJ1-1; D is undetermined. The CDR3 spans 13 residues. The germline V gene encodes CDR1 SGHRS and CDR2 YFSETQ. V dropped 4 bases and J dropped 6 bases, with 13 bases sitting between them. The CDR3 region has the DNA TGCGCCAGCAGCATAGGACGGGAGGCTGAAGCTTTCTTT. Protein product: CASSIGREAEAFF.

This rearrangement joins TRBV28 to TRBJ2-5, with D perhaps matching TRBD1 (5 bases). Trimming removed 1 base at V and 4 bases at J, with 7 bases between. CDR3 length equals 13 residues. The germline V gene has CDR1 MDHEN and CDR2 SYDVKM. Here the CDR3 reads CASSLSDRETQYF. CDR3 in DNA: TGTGCCAGCAGTTTATCCGACAGAGAGACCCAGTACTTC.

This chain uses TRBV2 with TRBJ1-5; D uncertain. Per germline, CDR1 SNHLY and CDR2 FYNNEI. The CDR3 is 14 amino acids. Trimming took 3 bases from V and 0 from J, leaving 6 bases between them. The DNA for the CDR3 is TGTGCCAGCAGTGACCAGTATAGCAATCAGCCCCAGCATTTT. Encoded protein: CASSDQYSNQPQHF.